The rows below give T cell receptor beta chains drawn from one sample of a study of early T cells in non-severe SARS-CoV-2 infection. Via MiXCR, TCRdb re-called the 5' RACE reads, giving one row per CDR3 protein. The sample lists tens of thousands of distinct CDR3 sequences, under 8% occurring once. The sample in question was whole blood, obtained at baseline. The receptor source for this set is an adult who was a healthcare worker with PCR-confirmed SARS-CoV-2 infection or an uninfected control (not recorded which). Each CDR3 is given with its conserved first and last residue. The order of the fields is V gene, J gene, CDR3 protein.

v_gene: TRBV5-6; j_gene: TRBJ2-1; CDR3aa: CASSYFDNEQFF
v_gene: TRBV7-2; j_gene: TRBJ1-3; CDR3aa: CASSRNRGDIYF
v_gene: TRBV11-3; j_gene: TRBJ1-2; CDR3aa: CASSPRGTALCYGYTF
v_gene: TRBV6-4; j_gene: TRBJ2-7; CDR3aa: CASRKHGMRLRYEQYF
v_gene: TRBV6-4; j_gene: TRBJ2-3; CDR3aa: CASSDRGGTDTQYF
v_gene: TRBV5-1; j_gene: TRBJ2-1; CDR3aa: CASSWDGQRYNEQFF
v_gene: TRBV29-1; j_gene: TRBJ2-5; CDR3aa: CSADRGLGLTQYF
v_gene: TRBV7-9; j_gene: TRBJ2-3; CDR3aa: CASSARLAGGHTDTQYF
v_gene: TRBV4-3; j_gene: TRBJ2-7; CDR3aa: CASSHGRGAEQYF
v_gene: TRBV15; j_gene: TRBJ1-2; CDR3aa: CATSLSRVSYGYTF
v_gene: TRBV27; j_gene: TRBJ1-5; CDR3aa: CASSFLGGQPQHF
v_gene: TRBV9; j_gene: TRBJ1-2; CDR3aa: CASSAAFGTVNMGYGYTF
v_gene: TRBV20-1; j_gene: TRBJ1-2; CDR3aa: CSRISQDRGLYGYTF
v_gene: TRBV24-1; j_gene: TRBJ1-1; CDR3aa: CATTDSTGGNTEAFF
v_gene: TRBV18; j_gene: TRBJ1-6; CDR3aa: CASRQAINSPLHF
v_gene: TRBV14; j_gene: TRBJ1-6; CDR3aa: CASSQDSFEYTYNSPLHF
v_gene: TRBV6-2/TRBV6-3; j_gene: TRBJ2-1; CDR3aa: CASVGQTGNEQFF
v_gene: TRBV7-3; j_gene: TRBJ2-2; CDR3aa: CASSQGVLTGELFF
v_gene: TRBV12-3/TRBV12-4; j_gene: TRBJ2-6; CDR3aa: CASSFIFGVVGANVLTF